What follows are 26 T cell receptor beta chains derived from one specimen sequenced in a study of CD8 T cells in Susac syndrome. Reverse transcription of roughly 0.45 to 1 ug RNA was performed with random hexamers. TCRdb called the immunoSEQ multiplex PCR reads again in MiXCR, with one record for every CDR3 protein. The profile shows 130,000 to 150,000 distinct CDR3 sequences, approximately 93% of them singletons. The sample taken for sequencing was CD8+ T cells from PBMCs. These receptors all come from a human donor in good health.

This chain links TRBV4-1 with TRBJ1-1; 7 nucleotides line up with TRBD1. V was pared by 4 bases and J by 11 bases, with 4 bases of the junction left unmatched. The CDR3 is made up of 11 amino acids. The germline V gene encodes CDR1 MGHRA and CDR2 YSYEKL. The CDR3 nucleotides are TGCGCCAGCAGCCCAGGGGGTAGGGCTTTCTTT. Translated: CASSPGGRAFF.

The chain recombines TRBV20-1 with TRBJ2-1, with TRBD2 identical over 14 bases. Losses at the gene ends were 4 bases for V and 8 bases for J; bases not matched to a gene: 10. CDR3 length: 16 amino acids. The V gene's germline CDR1 is DFQATT and CDR2 SNEGSKA (reference sequence). CDR3 DNA sequence: TGCAGTGCTACCCCGCGGACTAGCGGGAGGAACGATGAGCAGTTCTTC. It translates to CSATPRTSGRNDEQFF.

The J gene is TRBJ2-7, the V gene TRBV7-2; 8 bases map to TRBD2. The V gene end was trimmed by 4 bases and the J gene end by 5 bases; junction bases not matched to a gene: 10. Germline V CDR1 and CDR2: SGHTA, FQGNSA. CDR3 length: 15 residues. In DNA form, the CDR3 reads TGTGCCAGCAGCTCCCCACTAGCGGCGACGCACGAGCAGTACTTC. Translated, it gives CASSSPLAATHEQYF.

The rearrangement joins TRBV3-1 to TRBJ2-7; possibly TRBD1 for D (6 bases). The CDR3 has 15 residues. Germline CDR1 is LGHDT and CDR2 is YNNKEL (reference sequence). V lost 2 bases and J 6 bases, leaving 17 bases between the germline ends. The CDR3 here is CASSQLRGSLSEQYF. Here the CDR3 DNA reads TGTGCCAGCAGCCAACTGAGGGGGAGCCTCTCCGAGCAGTACTTC.

This sequence joins TRBV30 and TRBJ2-7; the D is unclear. The CDR3 spans 11 residues. V was clipped by 0 bases and J by 6 bases, with 6 bases between them. Germline CDR1 GTSNPN, CDR2 SVGIG (reference sequence). The CDR3 is CAWSVTPEQYF. The CDR3 DNA sequence: TGTGCCTGGAGTGTAACTCCCGAGCAGTACTTC. Full variable domain (remainder filled in from reference TRBV30 and TRBJ2-7): SQTIHQWPATLVQPVGSPLSLECTVEGTSNPNLYWYRQAAGRGLQLLFYSVGIGQISSEVPQNLSASRPQDRQFILSSKKLLLSDSGFYLCAWSVTPEQYFGPGTRLTVT.

This rearrangement joins TRBV15 to TRBJ2-5, with D possibly TRBD1 on 5 matching bases. V was clipped by 3 bases and J by 0 bases, with 8 bases between them. This CDR3 has 14 residues. CDR1 is LNHNV, CDR2 YYDKDF, per germline (reference sequence). The CDR3 DNA reads as TGTGCCACCAGCAGGAAAGGGGACCAAGAGACCCAGTACTTC. Protein product: CATSRKGDQETQYF.

The chain combines TRBV5-1 with TRBJ2-7; D remains unclear. The ends were cut back, 1 base at V and 5 bases at J, with 10 bases in the middle. The CDR3 runs to 13 residues. Germline-derived CDR1 and CDR2 are SGHRS and YFSETQ. CDR3 in amino acids: CASSLFGPDEQYF. DNA of the CDR3: TGCGCCAGCAGCTTGTTCGGTCCCGACGAGCAGTACTTC.

The J gene is TRBJ2-1, the V gene TRBV7-3; unclear D gene. The V end was cut by 6 bases, the J end by 0 bases, with 12 bases between. The CDR3 runs 15 residues. CDR1 is SGHTA, CDR2 FQGTGA, per germline. CDR3 residues: CASSSFPSSYNEQFF. The CDR3 DNA sequence: TGTGCCAGCAGTTCTTTTCCCAGCTCCTACAATGAGCAGTTCTTC.

This chain connects TRBV7-8 to TRBJ2-1; 11 bases align to TRBD2. The V gene's germline CDR1 is SGHVS and CDR2 FQNEAQ. V was clipped by 5 bases and J by 1 base; unmatched bases: 7. This CDR3 has 17 amino acids. The DNA of the CDR3 is TGTGCCAGCAGCCTCAATAGCGGGAGGGGGTCCTACAATGAGCAGTTCTTC. It specifies CASSLNSGRGSYNEQFF.

The V call is TRBV5-4, the J call TRBJ2-1; D is possibly TRBD2 (5 bases). There are 12 residues in the CDR3. The germline V and J ends were trimmed by 4 bases and 5 bases, with 7 bases remaining between them. The germline V gene encodes CDR1 SGHNT and CDR2 YYREEE (reference sequence). CDR3 sequence reads: CASSDGDNEQFF. The DNA of the CDR3 is TGTGCCAGCAGCGACGGGGACAATGAGCAGTTCTTC.

The CDR3 coding sequence is TGCAGCGTTTCTTTCGGGGCCTTAAACTATGGCTACACCTTC. Its protein product is CSVSFGALNYGYTF. This rearrangement joins TRBV29-1 to TRBJ1-2, with D possibly TRBD1 on 5 matching bases. The CDR3 length is 14 residues. Trimming removed 5 bases at V and 2 bases at J, with 15 bases between. Germline-derived CDR1 and CDR2 are SQVTM and ANQGSEA.

The V gene is TRBV24-1, the J gene TRBJ2-5, with unresolved D. Trimming stripped 0 bases from V and 5 bases from J, with 3 bases between. The CDR3 is 12 residues long. Germline V gene sequence: CDR1 KGHDR, CDR2 SFDVKD. CDR3 protein: CATSDLRETQYF. CDR3 sequence (DNA): TGTGCCACCAGTGATTTGCGGGAGACCCAGTACTTC.

V is TRBV20-1 and J is TRBJ2-1; 7 positions match TRBD2. The J segment lost 0 bases and the V segment lost 0 bases, leaving 5 bases of the junction unmatched. This CDR3 is 16 amino acids long. CDR1 and CDR2 (germline): DFQATT, SNEGSKA (reference sequence). The CDR3 sequence is CSARDPAGYSYNEQFF. In DNA, the CDR3 is TGCAGTGCTAGAGATCCAGCGGGGTACTCCTACAATGAGCAGTTCTTC.

V gene TRBV29-1 combines with J gene TRBJ2-3; D unclear. This CDR3 comprises 14 residues. Germline V gives CDR1 SQVTM, CDR2 ANQGSEA. V lost 3 bases and J 4 bases, leaving 14 bases between the germline ends. The CDR3 region is CSVEAGLAADTQYF. The CDR3 DNA is TGCAGCGTTGAGGCCGGCCTTGCCGCAGATACGCAGTATTTT.

This sequence joins TRBV4-1 and TRBJ1-2, with D unclear. Trimming pared 0 bases from V and 8 bases from J, leaving 16 bases between. CDR1 and CDR2 from the germline V gene are MGHRA and YSYEKL. The CDR3 consists of 15 residues. The CDR3 sequence: CASSQDSLGNLGYTF. Written as DNA, the CDR3 is TGCGCCAGCAGCCAAGATTCCCTAGGGAACTTGGGCTACACCTTC.

The gene calls are TRBV20-1 and TRBJ1-2; maybe TRBD1 (6 bases). CDR1 is DFQATT, CDR2 SNEGSKA, per germline (reference sequence). V gave up 5 bases and J gave up 8 bases, with 9 bases separating them. This CDR3 is 10 amino acids long. CDR3 bases: TGCAGTGCTTACAGGGAGGGCTACACCTTC. Amino acids: CSAYREGYTF.

This chain links TRBV9 with TRBJ1-2, with TRBD1 matching over 7 bases. The CDR3 extends over 15 amino acids. V shed 0 bases and J 4 bases; nucleotides not matched to a gene: 6. Germline V gives CDR1 SGDLS, CDR2 YYNGEE. The DNA of the CDR3 is TGTGCCAGCAGCGTAGTCCAGGGGGGACTCTATGGCTACACCTTC. The encoded protein is CASSVVQGGLYGYTF. The whole variable domain, filled in from reference TRBV9 and TRBJ1-2, reads DSGVTQTPKHLITATGQRVTLRCSPRSGDLSVYWYQQSLDQGLQFLIQYYNGEERAKGNILERFSAQQFPDLHSELNLSSLELGDSALYFCASSVVQGGLYGYTFGSGTRLTVV.

The gene calls are TRBV6-1 and TRBJ1-4; a weak D match, TRBD1 (5 bases). This CDR3 has 16 amino acids. V dropped 5 bases and J dropped 2 bases, with 15 bases sitting between them. Germline V gene sequence: CDR1 MNHNS, CDR2 SASEGT. CDR3 DNA sequence: TGTGCCAGCAGTCAGGGCAATCGGTGGACTAATGAAAAACTGTTTTTT. Its protein is CASSQGNRWTNEKLFF.

The chain combines TRBV29-1 with TRBJ1-2, with 7 nucleotides matching TRBD1. The germline gives CDR1 SQVTM, CDR2 ANQGSEA. The CDR3 length is 13 residues. Trimming cost V 6 bases and J 0 bases; bases outside gene matches: 4. CDR3 in amino acids: CSVATGTNYGYTF. The CDR3 DNA reads TGCAGCGTCGCGACAGGGACTAACTATGGCTACACCTTC.

The gene calls are TRBV27 and TRBJ2-3; unclear D gene. The germline gives CDR1 MNHEY, CDR2 SMNVEV (reference sequence). The CDR3 spans 17 residues. Trimming removed 5 bases from V and 2 bases from J, with 20 bases in between. As DNA, the CDR3 is TGTGCCAGCAGTGGGCGACAAATACCGACCTTCACAGATACGCAGTATTTT. As protein: CASSGRQIPTFTDTQYF.

In the case of this clonotype: Sequence at one end of the junction differs from germline and may be a read error. This chain uses TRBV20-1 with TRBJ2-1, with D perhaps matching TRBD1 or TRBD2 (5 bases each). Germline-derived CDR1 and CDR2 are DFQATT and SNEGSKA (reference sequence). CDR3 length: 14 residues. CDR3 sequence reads: CSAREWGIYNEQFF. CDR3 coding DNA: TGCAGTGCGAGAGAATGGGGGATTTACAATGAGCAGTTCTTC.

The chain is built from TRBV20-1 and TRBJ1-1; the match to TRBD1 covers 12 bases. Germline CDR1 is DFQATT and CDR2 is SNEGSKA (reference sequence). V gave up 6 bases and J gave up 6 bases; unmatched junction bases: 2. The CDR3 covers 12 residues. The CDR3, as DNA: TGCAGTGCCCGGGACAGGGGGCCTGAAGCTTTCTTT. This gives the protein CSARDRGPEAFF.

This clonotype showed up just a few times. Written as DNA, the CDR3 is TGTGCCACCAGTGATCCCGGCAGCTACGAGCAGTACTTC. Its translation is CATSDPGSYEQYF. The J gene is TRBJ2-7, the V gene TRBV24-1; D is ambiguous. Deletions cut 3 bases from V and 3 bases from J, with 8 bases between. The CDR3 loop spans 13 amino acids. Germline CDR1 reads KGHDR; CDR2 reads SFDVKD.

The chain uses TRBV6-2 or TRBV6-3 and TRBJ1-2; 9 bases are a match to TRBD1. The V gene's germline CDR1 is MNHEY and CDR2 SVGEGT. Trimming cost V 2 bases and J 6 bases; bases outside gene matches: 4. The CDR3 runs to 14 residues. The CDR3 protein is CASSYGTGLDGYTF. Here the CDR3 DNA reads TGTGCCAGCAGTTACGGGACAGGGTTGGATGGCTACACCTTC.

The chain uses TRBV7-9 and TRBJ2-7; D unresolved. Germline V gene lookup returns CDR1 SEHNR and CDR2 FQNEAQ (reference sequence). The length of the CDR3 is 15 residues. The ends were cut back, 1 base at V and 4 bases at J, with 14 bases in the middle. The CDR3 loop reads CASSLEGDWGYEQYF. As DNA, the CDR3 is TGTGCCAGCAGCTTAGAAGGTGACTGGGGATACGAGCAGTACTTC.

The chain has TRBV3-1 and TRBJ2-1; 10 nucleotides match TRBD1. From germline, CDR1 is LGHDT and CDR2 YNNKEL (reference sequence). This CDR3 spans 16 amino acids. V gave up 1 base and J gave up 9 bases; unmatched junction bases: 9. CDR3 residues: CASSQGAGTGVPEQFF. The DNA of the CDR3 is TGTGCCAGCAGCCAAGGGGCAGGGACAGGGGTGCCTGAGCAGTTCTTC.